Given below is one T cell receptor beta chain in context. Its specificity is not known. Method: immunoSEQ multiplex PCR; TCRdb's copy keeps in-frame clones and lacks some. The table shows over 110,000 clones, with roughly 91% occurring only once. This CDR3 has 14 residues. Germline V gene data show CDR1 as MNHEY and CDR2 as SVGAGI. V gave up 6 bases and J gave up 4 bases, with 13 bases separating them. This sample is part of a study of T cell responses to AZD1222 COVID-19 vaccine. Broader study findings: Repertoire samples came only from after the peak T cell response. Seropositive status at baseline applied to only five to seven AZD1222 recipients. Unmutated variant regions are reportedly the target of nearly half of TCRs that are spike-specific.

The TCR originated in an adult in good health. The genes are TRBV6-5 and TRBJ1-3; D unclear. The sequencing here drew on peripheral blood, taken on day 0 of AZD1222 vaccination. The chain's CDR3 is CASSPPGRGNTIYF. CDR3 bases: TGTGCCAGCAGCCCCCCAGGTAGAGGAAACACCATATATTTT.